This T cell receptor beta chain was recorded in a study of technical replicates of blood from a handful of donors. Here immunoSEQ multiplex PCR was the method, and the copy in TCRdb shows in-frame clones only, minus some. The sample consists of some 60,000 clones, around nine tenths of them appearing once. Germline-derived CDR1 and CDR2 are MDHEN and SYDVKM. The CDR3 is made up of 15 amino acids. Between the trimmed V and J ends, which lost 6 bases and 0 bases, there was a span of 12 bases. This clonotype originated in a human donor in good health. Some clones in this sample may be carry-over from other donors' samples. Sequencing used PBMCs. The V gene is TRBV28, the J gene TRBJ1-3, with D unresolved. The CDR3 DNA follows: TGTGCCAGCAGCCCACCGGTAAACTCTGGAAACACCATATATTTT. Protein: CASSPPVNSGNTIYF.